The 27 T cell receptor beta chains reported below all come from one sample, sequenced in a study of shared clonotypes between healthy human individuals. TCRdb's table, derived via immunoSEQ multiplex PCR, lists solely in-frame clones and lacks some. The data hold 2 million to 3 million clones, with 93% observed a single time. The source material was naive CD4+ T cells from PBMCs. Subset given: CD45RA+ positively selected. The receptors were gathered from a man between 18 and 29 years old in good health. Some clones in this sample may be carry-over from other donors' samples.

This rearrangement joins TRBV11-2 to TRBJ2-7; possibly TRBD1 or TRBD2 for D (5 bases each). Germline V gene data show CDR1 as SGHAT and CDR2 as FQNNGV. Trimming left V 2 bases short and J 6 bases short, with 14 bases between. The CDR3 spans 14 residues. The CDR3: CASSLPGPTGEQYF. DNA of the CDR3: TGTGCCAGCAGCTTACCGGGGCCCACCGGCGAGCAGTACTTC.

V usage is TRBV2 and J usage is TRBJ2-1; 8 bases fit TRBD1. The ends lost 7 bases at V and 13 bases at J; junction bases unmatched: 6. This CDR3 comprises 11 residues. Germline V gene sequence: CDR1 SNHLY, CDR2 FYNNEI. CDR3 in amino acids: CASTWTGFQFF. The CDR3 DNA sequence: TGTGCCAGCACCTGGACAGGGTTTCAGTTCTTC.

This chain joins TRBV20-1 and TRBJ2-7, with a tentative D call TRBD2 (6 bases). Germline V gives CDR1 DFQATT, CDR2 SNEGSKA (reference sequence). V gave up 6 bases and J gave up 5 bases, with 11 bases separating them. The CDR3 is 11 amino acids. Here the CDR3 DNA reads TGCAGTGCAGCCCGGAGGGACGAGCAGTACTTC. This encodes CSAARRDEQYF.

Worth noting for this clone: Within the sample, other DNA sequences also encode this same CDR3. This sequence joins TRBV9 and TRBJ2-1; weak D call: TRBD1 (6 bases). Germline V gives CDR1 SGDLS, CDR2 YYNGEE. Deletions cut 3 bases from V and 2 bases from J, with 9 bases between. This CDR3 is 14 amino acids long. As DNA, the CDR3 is TGTGCCAGCAGCGCCCGGACAGCCTACAATGAGCAGTTCTTC. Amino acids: CASSARTAYNEQFF.

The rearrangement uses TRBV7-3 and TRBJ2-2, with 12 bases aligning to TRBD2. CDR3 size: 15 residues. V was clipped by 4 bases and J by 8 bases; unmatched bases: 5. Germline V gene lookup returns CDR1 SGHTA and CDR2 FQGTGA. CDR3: CASSSSGLAGGELFF. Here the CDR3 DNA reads TGTGCCAGCAGCTCGTCGGGACTAGCGGGTGGGGAGCTGTTTTTT.

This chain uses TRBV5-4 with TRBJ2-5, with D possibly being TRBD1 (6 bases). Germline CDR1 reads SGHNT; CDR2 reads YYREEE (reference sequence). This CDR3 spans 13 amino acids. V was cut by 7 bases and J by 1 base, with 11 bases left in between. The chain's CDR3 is CASGRTAQETQYF. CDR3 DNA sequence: TGTGCCAGCGGACGGACAGCCCAAGAGACCCAGTACTTC.

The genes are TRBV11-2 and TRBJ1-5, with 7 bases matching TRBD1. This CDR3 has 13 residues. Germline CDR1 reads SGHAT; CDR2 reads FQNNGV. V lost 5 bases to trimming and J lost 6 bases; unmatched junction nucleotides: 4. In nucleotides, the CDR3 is TGTGCCAGCAGCCTCCCAGGGGGTCAGCCCCAGCATTTT. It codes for CASSLPGGQPQHF. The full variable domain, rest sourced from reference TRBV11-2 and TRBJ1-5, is EAGVAQSPRYKIIEKRQSVAFWCNPISGHATLYWYQQILGQGPKLLIQFQNNGVVDDSQLPKDRFSAERLKGVDSTLKIQPAKLEDSAVYLCASSLPGGQPQHFGDGTRLSIL.

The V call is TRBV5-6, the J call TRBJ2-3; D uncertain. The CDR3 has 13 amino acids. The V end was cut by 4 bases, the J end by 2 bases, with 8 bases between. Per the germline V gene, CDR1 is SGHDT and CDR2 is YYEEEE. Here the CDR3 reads CASSPPNTDTQYF. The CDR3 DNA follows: TGTGCCAGCAGCCCCCCCAACACAGATACGCAGTATTTT. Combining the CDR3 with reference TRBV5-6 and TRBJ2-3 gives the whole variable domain DAGVTQSPTHLIKTRGQQVTLRCSPKSGHDTVSWYQQALGQGPQFIFQYYEEEERQRGNFPDRFSGHQFPNYSSELNVNALLLGDSALYLCASSPPNTDTQYFGPGTRLTVL.

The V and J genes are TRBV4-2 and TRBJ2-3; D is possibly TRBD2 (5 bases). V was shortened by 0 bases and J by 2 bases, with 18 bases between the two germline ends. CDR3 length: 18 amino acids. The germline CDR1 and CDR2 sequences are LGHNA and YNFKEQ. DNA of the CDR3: TGTGCCAGCAGCCAAGAGTCCTGGAGCGGTGGATCCACAGATACGCAGTATTTT. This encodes CASSQESWSGGSTDTQYF.

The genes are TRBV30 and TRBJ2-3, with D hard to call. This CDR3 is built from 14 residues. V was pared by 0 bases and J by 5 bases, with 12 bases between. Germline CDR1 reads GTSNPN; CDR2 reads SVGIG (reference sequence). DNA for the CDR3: TGTGCCTGGAGTGTAGTAGGAACCTTAGATACGCAGTATTTT. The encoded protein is CAWSVVGTLDTQYF.

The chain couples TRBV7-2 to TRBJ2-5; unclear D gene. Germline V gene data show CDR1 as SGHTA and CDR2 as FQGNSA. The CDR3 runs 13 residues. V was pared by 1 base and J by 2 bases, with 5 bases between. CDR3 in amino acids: CASSLGSQETQYF. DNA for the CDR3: TGTGCCAGCAGCTTAGGCTCTCAAGAGACCCAGTACTTC.

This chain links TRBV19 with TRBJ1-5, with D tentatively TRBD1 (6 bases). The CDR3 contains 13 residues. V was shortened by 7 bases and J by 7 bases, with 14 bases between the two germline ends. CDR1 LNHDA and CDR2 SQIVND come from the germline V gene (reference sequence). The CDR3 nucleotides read TGTGCCAGTACCGGACAGCAGCGACAGCCCCAGCATTTT. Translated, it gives CASTGQQRQPQHF.

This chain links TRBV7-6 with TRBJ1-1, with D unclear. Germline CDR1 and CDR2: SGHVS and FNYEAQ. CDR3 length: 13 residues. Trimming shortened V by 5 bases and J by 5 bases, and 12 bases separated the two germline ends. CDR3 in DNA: TGTGCCAGCAGCCCCCTGTTGCGGACTGAAGCTTTCTTT. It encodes CASSPLLRTEAFF.

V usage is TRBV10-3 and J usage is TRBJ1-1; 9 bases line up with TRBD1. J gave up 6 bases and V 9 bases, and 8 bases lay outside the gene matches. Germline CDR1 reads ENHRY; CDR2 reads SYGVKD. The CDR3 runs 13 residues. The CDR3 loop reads CAIGGQGGSEAFF. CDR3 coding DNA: TGTGCCATTGGGGGACAGGGAGGTTCTGAAGCTTTCTTT.

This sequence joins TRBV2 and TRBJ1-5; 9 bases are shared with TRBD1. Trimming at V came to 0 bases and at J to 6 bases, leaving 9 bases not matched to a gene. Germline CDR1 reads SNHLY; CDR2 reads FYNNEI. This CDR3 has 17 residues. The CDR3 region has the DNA TGTGCCAGCAGTGAAGCGCAATGGACAGGGGTTCCTCAGCCCCAGCATTTT. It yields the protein CASSEAQWTGVPQPQHF.

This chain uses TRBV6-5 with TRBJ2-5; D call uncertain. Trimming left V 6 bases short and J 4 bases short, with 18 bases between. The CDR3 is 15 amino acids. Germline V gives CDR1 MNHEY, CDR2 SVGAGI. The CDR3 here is CASSSGGQKGETQYF. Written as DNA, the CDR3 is TGTGCCAGCAGCTCCGGTGGTCAGAAGGGAGAGACCCAGTACTTC.

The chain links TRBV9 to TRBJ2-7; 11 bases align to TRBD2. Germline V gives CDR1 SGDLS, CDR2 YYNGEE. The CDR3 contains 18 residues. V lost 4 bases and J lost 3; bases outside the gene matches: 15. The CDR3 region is CASSTGGSTSGSFYEQYF. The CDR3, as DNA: TGTGCCAGCAGCACAGGGGGCAGCACTAGCGGGAGTTTCTACGAGCAGTACTTC.

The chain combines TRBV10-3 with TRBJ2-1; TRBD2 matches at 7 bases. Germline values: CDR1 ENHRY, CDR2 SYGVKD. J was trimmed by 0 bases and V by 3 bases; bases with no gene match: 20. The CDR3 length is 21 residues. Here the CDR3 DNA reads TGTGCCATCAGTGACCCTCCCGGGGGGAGTGGTAGCACTACCTCCTACAATGAGCAGTTCTTC. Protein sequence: CAISDPPGGSGSTTSYNEQFF.

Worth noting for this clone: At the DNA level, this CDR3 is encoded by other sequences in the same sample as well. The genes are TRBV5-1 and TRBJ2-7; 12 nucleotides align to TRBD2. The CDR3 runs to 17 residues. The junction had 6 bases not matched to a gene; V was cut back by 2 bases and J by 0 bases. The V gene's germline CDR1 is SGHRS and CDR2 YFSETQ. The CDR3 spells CASSLSMTSGSSYEQYF. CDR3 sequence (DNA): TGCGCCAGCAGCTTATCCATGACTAGCGGGAGCTCCTACGAGCAGTACTTC.

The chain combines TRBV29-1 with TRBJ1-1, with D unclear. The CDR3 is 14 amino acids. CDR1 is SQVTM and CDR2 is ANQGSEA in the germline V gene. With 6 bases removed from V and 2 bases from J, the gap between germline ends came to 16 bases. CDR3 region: CSVHSDGFNTEAFF. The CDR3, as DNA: TGCAGCGTCCACTCGGACGGATTTAACACTGAAGCTTTCTTT.

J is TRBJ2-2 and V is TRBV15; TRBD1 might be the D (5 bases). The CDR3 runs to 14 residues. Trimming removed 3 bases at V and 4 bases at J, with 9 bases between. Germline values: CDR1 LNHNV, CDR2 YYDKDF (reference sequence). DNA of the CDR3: TGTGCCACCAGCAGGATTCAGGGCACCGGGGAGCTGTTTTTT. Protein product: CATSRIQGTGELFF. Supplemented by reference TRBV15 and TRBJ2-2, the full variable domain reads DAMVIQNPRYQVTQFGKPVTLSCSQTLNHNVMYWYQQKSSQAPKLLFHYYDKDFNNEADTPDNFQSRRPNTSFCFLDIRSPGLGDTAMYLCATSRIQGTGELFFGEGSRLTVL.

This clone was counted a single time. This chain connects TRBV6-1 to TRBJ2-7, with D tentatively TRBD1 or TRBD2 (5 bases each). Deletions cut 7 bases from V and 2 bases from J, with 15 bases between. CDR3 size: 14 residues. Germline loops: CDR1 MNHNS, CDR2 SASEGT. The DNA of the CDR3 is TGTGCCAGCACCCCCAACCGAGGGGCCTACGAGCAGTACTTC. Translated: CASTPNRGAYEQYF.

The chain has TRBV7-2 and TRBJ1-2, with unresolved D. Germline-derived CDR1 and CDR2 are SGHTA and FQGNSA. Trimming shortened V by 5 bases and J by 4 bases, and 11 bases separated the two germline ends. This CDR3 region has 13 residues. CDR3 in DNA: TGTGCCAGCAGCCCGGGAGGGATCTATGGCTACACCTTC. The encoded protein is CASSPGGIYGYTF.

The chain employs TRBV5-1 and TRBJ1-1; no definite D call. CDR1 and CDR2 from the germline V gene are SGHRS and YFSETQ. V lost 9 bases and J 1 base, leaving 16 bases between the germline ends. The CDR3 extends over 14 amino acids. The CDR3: CAIKFLGPNTEAFF. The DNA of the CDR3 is TGCGCCATCAAATTTTTGGGTCCGAACACTGAAGCTTTCTTT.

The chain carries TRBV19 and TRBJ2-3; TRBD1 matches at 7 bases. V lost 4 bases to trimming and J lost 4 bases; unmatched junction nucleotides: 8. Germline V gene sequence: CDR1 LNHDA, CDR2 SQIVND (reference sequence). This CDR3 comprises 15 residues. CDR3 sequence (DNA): TGTGCCAGTAGTACCCTGGGACAGAGAGCAGATACGCAGTATTTT. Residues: CASSTLGQRADTQYF. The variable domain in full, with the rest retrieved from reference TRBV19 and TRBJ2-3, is DGGITQSPKYLFRKEGQNVTLSCEQNLNHDAMYWYRQDPGQGLRLIYYSQIVNDFQKGDIAEGYSVSREKKESFPLTVTSAQKNPTAFYLCASSTLGQRADTQYFGPGTRLTVL.

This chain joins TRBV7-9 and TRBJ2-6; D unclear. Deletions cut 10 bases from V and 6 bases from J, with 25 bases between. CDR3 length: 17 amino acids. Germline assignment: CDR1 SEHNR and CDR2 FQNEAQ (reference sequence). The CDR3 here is CATPSPETEVLANVLTF. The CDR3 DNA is TGTGCCACCCCTTCCCCGGAGACCGAAGTTTTGGCCAACGTCCTGACTTTC.

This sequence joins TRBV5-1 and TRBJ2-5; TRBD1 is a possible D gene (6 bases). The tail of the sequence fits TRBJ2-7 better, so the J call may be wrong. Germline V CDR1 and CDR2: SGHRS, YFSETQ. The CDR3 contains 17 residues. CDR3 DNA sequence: TGCGCCAGCAGCTTGGCCGGGCAGGGGAAAACCTCCTACGAGCAGTACTTC. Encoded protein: CASSLAGQGKTSYEQYF.